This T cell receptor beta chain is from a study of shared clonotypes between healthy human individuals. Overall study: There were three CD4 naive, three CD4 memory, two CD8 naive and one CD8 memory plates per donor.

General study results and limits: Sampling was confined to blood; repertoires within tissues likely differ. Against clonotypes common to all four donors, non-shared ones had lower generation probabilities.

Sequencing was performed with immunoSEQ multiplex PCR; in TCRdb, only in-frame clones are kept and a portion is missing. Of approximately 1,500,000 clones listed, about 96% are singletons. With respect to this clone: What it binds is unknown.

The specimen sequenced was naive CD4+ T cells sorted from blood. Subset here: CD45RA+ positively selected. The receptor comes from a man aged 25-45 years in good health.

The CDR3 DNA reads as TGTGCCAGCAGCTCCAACAGGGTCGCCTACGAGCAGTACTTC. Translation gives CASSSNRVAYEQYF. The chain carries TRBV7-9 and TRBJ2-7; D may be TRBD1 (6 bases). Trimming stripped 4 bases from V and 2 bases from J, with 12 bases between. The germline CDR1 and CDR2 sequences are SEHNR and FQNEAQ (reference sequence). The length of the CDR3 is 14 residues.